The 6 T cell receptor beta chains reported below all come from one sample, sequenced in a study of blood T cell repertoires in COVID-19. The data were produced by immunoSEQ multiplex PCR, yet TCRdb's version contains in-frame clones alone and is incomplete. Of about 140,000 clones listed, roughly nine tenths are singletons. Sequencing input: peripheral blood. The receptors were sampled from a human donor in a cohort sampled during active COVID-19.

The gene calls are TRBV5-4 and TRBJ1-2; a possible D gene is TRBD1 (5 bases). V dropped 1 base and J dropped 2 bases, with 9 bases sitting between them. CDR3 size: 14 residues. The germline V gene has CDR1 SGHNT and CDR2 YYREEE (reference sequence). The CDR3: CASSLSGANYGYTF. DNA of the CDR3: TGTGCCAGCAGCTTGAGTGGGGCGAACTATGGCTACACCTTC. The entire variable domain, with the rest obtained from reference TRBV5-4 and TRBJ1-2, is as follows: ETGVTQSPTHLIKTRGQQVTLRCSSQSGHNTVSWYQQALGQGPQFIFQYYREEENGRGNFPPRFSGLQFPNYSSELNVNALELDDSALYLCASSLSGANYGYTFGSGTRLTVV.

The chain joins TRBV19 to TRBJ2-5; no clear D. V was cut by 3 bases and J by 4 bases, with 15 bases left in between. The CDR3 is 15 amino acids. The germline V gene has CDR1 LNHDA and CDR2 SQIVND (reference sequence). CDR3: CASSISAALGETQYF. CDR3 sequence (DNA): TGTGCCAGTAGTATCTCCGCGGCGTTGGGAGAGACCCAGTACTTC. Full variable domain (rest looked up from reference TRBV19 and TRBJ2-5): DGGITQSPKYLFRKEGQNVTLSCEQNLNHDAMYWYRQDPGQGLRLIYYSQIVNDFQKGDIAEGYSVSREKKESFPLTVTSAQKNPTAFYLCASSISAALGETQYFGPGTRLLVL.

The chain links TRBV3-1 (or the pseudogene TRBV3-2) to TRBJ2-7, with TRBD1 as a possible D gene (6 bases). This CDR3 comprises 14 residues. The V and J ends lost 2 bases and 6 bases respectively, with 14 bases between them. Looked up from germline, CDR1 is LGHDT and CDR2 is YNNKEL (reference sequence). The CDR3 is CASSQSHRESEQYF. DNA of the CDR3: TGTGCCAGCAGCCAATCTCACAGGGAATCCGAGCAGTACTTC.

V usage is TRBV6-6 and J usage is TRBJ1-5; D unresolved. There are 14 residues in the CDR3. Trimming took 0 bases from V and 4 from J, leaving 7 bases between them. Germline V gene sequence: CDR1 MNHNY, CDR2 SVGAGI (reference sequence). The CDR3 region has the DNA TGTGCCAGCAGTTACTCGAACGCGAATCAGCCCCAGCATTTT. This codes for CASSYSNANQPQHF.

This chain joins TRBV6-1 and TRBJ1-4; no reliable D call. Trimming took 3 bases from V and 11 from J, leaving 16 bases between them. The CDR3 runs to 14 residues. The germline V gene encodes CDR1 MNHNS and CDR2 SASEGT. In DNA form, the CDR3 reads TGTGCCAGCAGTGATCGGGGTGGATCGTATAAACTGTTTTTT. Encoded protein: CASSDRGGSYKLFF.

This clone has just one count. CDR3 region: CASSFRLTSGDQETQYF. The CDR3 nucleotides read TGTGCCAGCAGCTTTCGCCTGACTAGCGGGGACCAAGAGACCCAGTACTTC. The genes are TRBV7-2 and TRBJ2-5; 11 nucleotides agree with TRBD2. This CDR3 has 17 amino acids. V was pared by 3 bases and J by 0 bases, with 6 bases of the junction left unmatched. CDR1 is SGHTA, CDR2 FQGNSA, per germline.